This TCR beta chain originates from a study of human T cells and chemical hapten exposure. Findings of the study overall: DPC sensitization left the count of TCRs above 1 in 1000 unchanged.

This clonotype has just a few counts. Its antigen is not identified. Time point indicated: patch test 2, 6 weeks after DPC sensitization. Treatment specified: therapeutic diphenylcyclopropenone sensitization with weekly scalp DPC. Every donor had alopecia and was 18 to 70 years old; all were suitable for DPC. MiXCR, applied by TCRdb to the RACE reads, yields one record per CDR3 protein. The table lists tens of thousands of distinct CDR3 sequences, less than 8% of them singletons. V lost 8 bases and J 5 bases, leaving 12 bases between the germline ends. This CDR3 comprises 12 residues. Germline V CDR1 and CDR2: LGHDT, YNNKEL (reference sequence).

This rearrangement joins TRBV3-1 to TRBJ1-2; D possibly corresponds to TRBD1 (6 bases). This receptor was identified in a woman aged 25 to 39 with alopecia areata. Some clones in this sample may be carry-over from other donors' samples. The sample consisted of whole blood, taken in connection with sensitization to the hapten diphenylcyclopropenone (DPC). In nucleotides, the CDR3 is TGTGCCAGCTGGACAGTAGGATATGGCTACACCTTC. Translating gives CASWTVGYGYTF.